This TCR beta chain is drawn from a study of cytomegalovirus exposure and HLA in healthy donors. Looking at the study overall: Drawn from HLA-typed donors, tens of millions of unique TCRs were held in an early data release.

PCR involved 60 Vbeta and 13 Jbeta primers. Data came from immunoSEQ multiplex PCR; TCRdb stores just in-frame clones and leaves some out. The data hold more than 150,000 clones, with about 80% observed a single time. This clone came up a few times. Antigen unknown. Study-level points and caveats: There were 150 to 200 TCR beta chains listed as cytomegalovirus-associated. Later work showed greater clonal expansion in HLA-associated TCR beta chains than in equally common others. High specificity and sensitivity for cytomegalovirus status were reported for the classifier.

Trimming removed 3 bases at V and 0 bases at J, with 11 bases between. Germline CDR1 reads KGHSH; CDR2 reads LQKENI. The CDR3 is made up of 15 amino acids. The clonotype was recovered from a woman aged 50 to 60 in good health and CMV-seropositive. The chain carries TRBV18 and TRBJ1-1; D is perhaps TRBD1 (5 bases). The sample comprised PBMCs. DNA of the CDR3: TGTGCCAGCTCACCGCCAGGGAACATGAACACTGAAGCTTTCTTT. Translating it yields CASSPPGNMNTEAFF.